The TCR beta chain under discussion was sequenced for a study of T cell changes during pregnancy in multiple sclerosis. This CDR3 is built from 15 residues. V gave up 5 bases and J gave up 0 bases; unmatched junction bases: 2. Looked up from germline, CDR1 is SGHTA and CDR2 is FQGTGA. Sequencing used immunoSEQ multiplex PCR; TCRdb keeps in-frame clones, though not all of them. The data contain about 38,000 clones, 90% of them singletons. The rearrangement joins TRBV7-3 to TRBJ2-2, with 8 nucleotides matching TRBD1. The sample in question was CD4+ T cells from peripheral blood mononuclear cells, obtained in the second trimester of pregnancy. The origin of this receptor is a female donor with multiple sclerosis, enrolled in a pregnancy study. CDR3 in amino acids: CASSRQGPNTGELFF. The CDR3 bases are TGTGCCAGCAGCCGACAGGGGCCGAACACCGGGGAGCTGTTTTTT.